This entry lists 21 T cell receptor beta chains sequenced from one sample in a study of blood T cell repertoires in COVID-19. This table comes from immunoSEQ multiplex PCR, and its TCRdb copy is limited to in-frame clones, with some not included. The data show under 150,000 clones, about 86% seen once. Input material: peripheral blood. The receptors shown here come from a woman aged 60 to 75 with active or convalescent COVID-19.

In DNA, the CDR3 is TGCAGCGCTCACCAACTTACCCCCGGGACTGAAGCTTTCTTT. This codes for CSAHQLTPGTEAFF. The V call is TRBV29-1, the J call TRBJ1-1; no definite D call. Germline-derived CDR1 and CDR2 are SQVTM and ANQGSEA. V was trimmed by 7 bases and J by 5 bases, leaving 20 bases between them. CDR3 length equals 14 residues.

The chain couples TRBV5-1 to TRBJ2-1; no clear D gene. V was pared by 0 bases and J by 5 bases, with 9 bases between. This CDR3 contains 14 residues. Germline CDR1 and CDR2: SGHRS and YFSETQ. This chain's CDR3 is CASSLGATHNEQFF. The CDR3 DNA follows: TGCGCCAGCAGCTTGGGGGCGACCCACAATGAGCAGTTCTTC. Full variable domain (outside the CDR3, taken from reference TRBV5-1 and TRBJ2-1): KAGVTQTPRYLIKTRGQQVTLSCSPISGHRSVSWYQQTPGQGLQFLFEYFSETQRNKGNFPGRFSGRQFSNSRSEMNVSTLELGDSALYLCASSLGATHNEQFFGPGTRLTVL.

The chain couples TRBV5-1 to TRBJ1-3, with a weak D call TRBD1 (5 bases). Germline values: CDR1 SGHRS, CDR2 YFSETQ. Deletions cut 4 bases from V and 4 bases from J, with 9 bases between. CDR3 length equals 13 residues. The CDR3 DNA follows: TGCGCCAGCAGCCCGGACACGGGAAACACCATATATTTT. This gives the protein CASSPDTGNTIYF.

CDR3 amino acids: CATSSGAGGWGNQPQHF. Here the CDR3 DNA reads TGTGCCACCAGCAGTGGAGCGGGAGGGTGGGGCAATCAGCCCCAGCATTTT. This chain connects TRBV15 to TRBJ1-5; D is undetermined. Germline V gene lookup returns CDR1 LNHNV and CDR2 YYDKDF (reference sequence). Trimming pared 3 bases from V and 2 bases from J, leaving 17 bases between. This CDR3 is 17 amino acids long. The variable domain in full, with the rest retrieved from reference TRBV15 and TRBJ1-5, is DAMVIQNPRYQVTQFGKPVTLSCSQTLNHNVMYWYQQKSSQAPKLLFHYYDKDFNNEADTPDNFQSRRPNTSFCFLDIRSPGLGDTAMYLCATSSGAGGWGNQPQHFGDGTRLSIL.

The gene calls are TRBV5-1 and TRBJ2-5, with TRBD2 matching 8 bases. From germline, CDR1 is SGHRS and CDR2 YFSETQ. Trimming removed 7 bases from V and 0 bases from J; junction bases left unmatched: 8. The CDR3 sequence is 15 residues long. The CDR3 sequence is CASGPRGGDQETQYF. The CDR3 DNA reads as TGCGCCAGCGGCCCACGGGGGGGGGACCAAGAGACCCAGTACTTC.

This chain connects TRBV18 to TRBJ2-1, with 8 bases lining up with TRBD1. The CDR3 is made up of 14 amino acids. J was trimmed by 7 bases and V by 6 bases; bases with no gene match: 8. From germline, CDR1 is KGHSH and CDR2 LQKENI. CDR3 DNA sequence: TGTGCCAGCTCTGGACAGGGAGGTGGGAATGAGCAGTTCTTC. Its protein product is CASSGQGGGNEQFF.

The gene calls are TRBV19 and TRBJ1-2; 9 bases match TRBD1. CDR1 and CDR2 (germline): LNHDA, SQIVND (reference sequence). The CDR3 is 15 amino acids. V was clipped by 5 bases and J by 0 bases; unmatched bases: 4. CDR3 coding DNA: TGTGCCAGTAGTGCTAACAGGGGGCCTAACTATGGCTACACCTTC. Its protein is CASSANRGPNYGYTF. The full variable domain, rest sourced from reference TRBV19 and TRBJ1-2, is DGGITQSPKYLFRKEGQNVTLSCEQNLNHDAMYWYRQDPGQGLRLIYYSQIVNDFQKGDIAEGYSVSREKKESFPLTVTSAQKNPTAFYLCASSANRGPNYGYTFGSGTRLTVV.

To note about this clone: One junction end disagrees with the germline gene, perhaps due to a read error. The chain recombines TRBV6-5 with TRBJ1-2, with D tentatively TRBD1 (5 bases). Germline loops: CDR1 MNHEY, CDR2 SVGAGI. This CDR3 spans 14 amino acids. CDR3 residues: CASSNSGGGDGYTF. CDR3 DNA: TGTGCCAGCAGTAACTCGGGGGGAGGGGATGGCTACACCTTC.

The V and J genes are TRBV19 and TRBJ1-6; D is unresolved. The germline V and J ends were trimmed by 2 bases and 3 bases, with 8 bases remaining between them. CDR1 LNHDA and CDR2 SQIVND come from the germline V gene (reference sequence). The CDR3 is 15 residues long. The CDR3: CASSITGNYNSPLHF. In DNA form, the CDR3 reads TGTGCCAGTAGTATAACGGGAAACTATAATTCACCCCTCCACTTT.

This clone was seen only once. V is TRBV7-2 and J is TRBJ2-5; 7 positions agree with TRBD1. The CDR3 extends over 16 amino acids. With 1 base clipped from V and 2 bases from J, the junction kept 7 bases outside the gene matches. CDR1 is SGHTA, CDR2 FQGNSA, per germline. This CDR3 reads CASSLGGTALQETQYF. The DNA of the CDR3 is TGTGCCAGCAGCTTAGGGGGGACAGCCTTACAAGAGACCCAGTACTTC.

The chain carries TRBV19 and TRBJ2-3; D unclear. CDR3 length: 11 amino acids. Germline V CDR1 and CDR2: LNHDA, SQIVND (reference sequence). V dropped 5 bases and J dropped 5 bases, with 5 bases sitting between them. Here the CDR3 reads CASSYRDTQYF. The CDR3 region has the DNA TGTGCCAGTAGTTATCGAGATACGCAGTATTTT. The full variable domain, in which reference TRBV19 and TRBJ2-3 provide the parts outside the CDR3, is DGGITQSPKYLFRKEGQNVTLSCEQNLNHDAMYWYRQDPGQGLRLIYYSQIVNDFQKGDIAEGYSVSREKKESFPLTVTSAQKNPTAFYLCASSYRDTQYFGPGTRLTVL.

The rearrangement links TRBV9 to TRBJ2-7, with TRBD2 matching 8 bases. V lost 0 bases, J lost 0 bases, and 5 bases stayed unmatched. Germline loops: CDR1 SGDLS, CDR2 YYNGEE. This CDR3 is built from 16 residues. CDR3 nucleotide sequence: TGTGCCAGCAGCGTAGGGTCTAGCGGGCACTCCTACGAGCAGTACTTC. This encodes CASSVGSSGHSYEQYF.

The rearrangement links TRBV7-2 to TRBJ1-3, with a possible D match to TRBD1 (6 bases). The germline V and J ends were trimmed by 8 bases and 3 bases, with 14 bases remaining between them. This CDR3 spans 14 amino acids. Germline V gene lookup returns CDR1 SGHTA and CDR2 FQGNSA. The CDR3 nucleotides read TGTGCCAGCGCAGGGGCGCTAGGTGGAAACACCATATATTTT. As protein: CASAGALGGNTIYF.

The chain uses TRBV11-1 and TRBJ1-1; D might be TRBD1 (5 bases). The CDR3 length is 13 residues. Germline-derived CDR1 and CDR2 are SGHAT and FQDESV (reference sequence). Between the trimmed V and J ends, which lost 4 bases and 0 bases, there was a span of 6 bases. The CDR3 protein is CASSSQVNTEAFF. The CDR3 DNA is TGTGCCAGCAGCTCACAGGTGAACACTGAAGCTTTCTTT. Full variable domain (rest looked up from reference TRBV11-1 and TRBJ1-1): EAEVAQSPRYKITEKSQAVAFWCDPISGHATLYWYRQILGQGPELLVQFQDESVVDDSQLPKDRFSAERLKGVDSTLKIQPAELGDSAMYLCASSSQVNTEAFFGQGTRLTVV.

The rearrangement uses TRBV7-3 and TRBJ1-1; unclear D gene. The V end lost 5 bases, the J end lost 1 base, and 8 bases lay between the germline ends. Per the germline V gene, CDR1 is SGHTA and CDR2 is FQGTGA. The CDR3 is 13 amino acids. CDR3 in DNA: TGTGCCAGCAGCCCCCGGTCGAACACTGAAGCTTTCTTT. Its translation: CASSPRSNTEAFF.

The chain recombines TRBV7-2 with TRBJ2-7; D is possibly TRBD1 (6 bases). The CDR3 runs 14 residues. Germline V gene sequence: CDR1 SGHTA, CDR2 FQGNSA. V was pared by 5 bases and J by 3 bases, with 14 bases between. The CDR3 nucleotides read TGTGCCAGCAGCGCCTCTGGACAGATCTACGAGCAGTACTTC. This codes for CASSASGQIYEQYF. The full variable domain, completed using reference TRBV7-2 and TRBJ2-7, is GAGVSQSPSNKVTEKGKDVELRCDPISGHTALYWYRQSLGQGLEFLIYFQGNSAPDKSGLPSDRFSAERTGGSVSTLTIQRTQQEDSAVYLCASSASGQIYEQYFGPGTRLTVT.

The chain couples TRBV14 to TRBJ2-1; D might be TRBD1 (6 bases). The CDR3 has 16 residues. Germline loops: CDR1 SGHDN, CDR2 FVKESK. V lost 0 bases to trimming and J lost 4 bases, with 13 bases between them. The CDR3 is CASSQDWGPPYNEQFF. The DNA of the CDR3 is TGTGCCAGCAGCCAAGACTGGGGGCCCCCTTACAATGAGCAGTTCTTC. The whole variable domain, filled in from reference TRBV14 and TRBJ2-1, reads EAGVTQFPSHSVIEKGQTVTLRCDPISGHDNLYWYRRVMGKEIKFLLHFVKESKQDESGMPNNRFLAERTGGTYSTLKVQPAELEDSGVYFCASSQDWGPPYNEQFFGPGTRLTVL.

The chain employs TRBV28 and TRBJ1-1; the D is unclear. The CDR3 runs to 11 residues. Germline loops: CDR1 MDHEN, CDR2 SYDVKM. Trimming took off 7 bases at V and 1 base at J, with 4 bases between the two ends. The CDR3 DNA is TGTGCCAGCACCGGGAACACTGAAGCTTTCTTT. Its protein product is CASTGNTEAFF.

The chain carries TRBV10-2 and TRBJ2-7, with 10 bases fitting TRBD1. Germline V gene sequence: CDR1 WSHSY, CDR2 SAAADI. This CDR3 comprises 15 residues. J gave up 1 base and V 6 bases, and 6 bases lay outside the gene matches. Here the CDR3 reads CASSAGTGDSYEQYV. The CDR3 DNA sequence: TGCGCCAGCAGCGCCGGGACAGGGGATTCCTACGAGCAGTACGTC.

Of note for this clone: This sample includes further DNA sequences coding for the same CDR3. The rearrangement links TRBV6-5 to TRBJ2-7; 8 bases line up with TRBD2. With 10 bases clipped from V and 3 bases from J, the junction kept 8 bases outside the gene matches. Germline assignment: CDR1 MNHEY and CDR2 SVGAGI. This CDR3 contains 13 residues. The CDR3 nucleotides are TGTGCCACCGCGGGGGGCCCTGGCTACGAGCAGTACGTC. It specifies CATAGGPGYEQYV.

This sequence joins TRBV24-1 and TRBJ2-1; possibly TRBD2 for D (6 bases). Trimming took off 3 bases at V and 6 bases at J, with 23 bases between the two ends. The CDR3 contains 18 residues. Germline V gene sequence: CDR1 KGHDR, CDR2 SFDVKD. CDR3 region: CATSDARRRETKSNEQFF. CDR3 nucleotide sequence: TGTGCCACCAGTGATGCCCGGCGGAGGGAAACCAAGAGCAATGAGCAGTTCTTC.